The 19 T cell receptor beta chains below all came from one sample that was sequenced in a study of blood T cell repertoires in COVID-19. Clones were read by immunoSEQ multiplex PCR, and TCRdb kept only the in-frame ones, dropping some. The sample lists approximately 280,000 clones, 85% to 90% seen once, with about 4.6% in the top ten. Sequencing was done on a sample of peripheral blood. The source is a man between 40 and 49 years old with acute or convalescent COVID-19.

V usage is TRBV5-1 and J usage is TRBJ2-7; a weak D match, TRBD1 (7 bases). V lost 3 bases to trimming and J lost 3 bases, with 10 bases between them. This CDR3 has 13 amino acids. Germline V gene data show CDR1 as SGHRS and CDR2 as YFSETQ. The CDR3 protein is CASSWGDSYEQYF. The CDR3 DNA reads TGCGCCAGCAGCTGGGGGGACAGCTACGAGCAGTACTTC.

The table lists this clone with a few counts. The chain has TRBV12-5 and TRBJ1-1; 7 bases line up with TRBD1. V gave up 6 bases and J gave up 2 bases; unmatched junction bases: 3. The length of the CDR3 is 13 residues. Per germline, CDR1 LGHNT and CDR2 FRNRAP. The CDR3 DNA reads TGTGCTAGTGGCCGGGACAGCAACACTGAAGCTTTCTTT. Amino acid sequence: CASGRDSNTEAFF. Based on the CDR3 plus reference TRBV12-5 and TRBJ1-1, the full variable domain is DARVTQTPRHKVTEMGQEVTMRCQPILGHNTVFWYRQTMMQGLELLAYFRNRAPLDDSGMPKDRFSAEMPDATLATLKIQPSEPRDSAVYFCASGRDSNTEAFFGQGTRLTVV.

This sequence joins TRBV29-1 and TRBJ1-2, with D uncertain. The CDR3 is 11 residues long. V was trimmed by 7 bases and J by 7 bases, leaving 13 bases between them. Germline CDR1 is SQVTM and CDR2 is ANQGSEA. The CDR3 is CSAPGSAGYTF. In DNA, the CDR3 is TGCAGCGCCCCGGGTTCGGCTGGCTACACCTTC. Complete variable domain (other parts from reference TRBV29-1 and TRBJ1-2): SAVISQKPSRDICQRGTSLTIQCQVDSQVTMMFWYRQQPGQSLTLIATANQGSEATYESGFVIDKFPISRPNLTFSTLTVSNMSPEDSSIYLCSAPGSAGYTFGSGTRLTVV.

This chain joins TRBV5-1 and TRBJ1-6; D gene ambiguous. The CDR3 spans 15 residues. Germline V gene sequence: CDR1 SGHRS, CDR2 YFSETQ. The V end lost 4 bases, the J end lost 5 bases, and 13 bases lay between the germline ends. The CDR3 DNA sequence: TGCGCCAGCAGCCCCCTTTGGAGGGATAATTCACCCCTCCACTTT. Translating it yields CASSPLWRDNSPLHF.

Comments on this clone: Other DNA sequences from this sample encode an identical CDR3 as well. The rearrangement links TRBV5-4 to TRBJ1-1; D call uncertain. Per the germline V gene, CDR1 is SGHNT and CDR2 is YYREEE (reference sequence). This CDR3 comprises 14 residues. V was clipped by 2 bases and J by 1 base, with 9 bases between them. The CDR3 loop is CASSLSQANTEAFF. CDR3 bases: TGTGCCAGCAGCTTAAGTCAGGCGAACACTGAAGCTTTCTTT.

The chain has TRBV12-3 or TRBV12-4 and TRBJ2-4, with TRBD1 as a possible D gene (6 bases). Trimming removed 5 bases at V and 5 bases at J, with 10 bases between. CDR3 length: 13 amino acids. The CDR3 DNA reads as TGTGCCAGCAGTCGGAAGGGGGAAAACATTCAGTACTTC. It encodes CASSRKGENIQYF.

The V and J genes are TRBV7-2 and TRBJ2-3; D is uncertain. The CDR3 extends over 14 amino acids. CDR1 and CDR2 (germline): SGHTA, FQGNSA. The V end was cut by 1 base, the J end by 3 bases, with 8 bases between. In DNA form, the CDR3 reads TGTGCCAGCAGCTTAGTAGTTACTACAGATACGCAGTATTTT. Translating it yields CASSLVVTTDTQYF.

The rearrangement links TRBV21-1 to TRBJ2-3; TRBD2, as called in the table, went unchecked against the DNA. TRBV21-1 is shown as a pseudogene. This CDR3 is built from 18 residues. CDR3 sequence: CASSMDLTSGVFTDTQYF. CDR3 bases: TGTGCCAGCAGCATGGACTTGACTAGCGGGGTTTTCACAGATACGCAGTATTTT.

This chain joins TRBV29-1 and TRBJ2-7; 7 nucleotides match TRBD1. V lost 6 bases to trimming and J lost 7 bases; unmatched junction nucleotides: 12. The CDR3 is 13 residues long. Germline CDR1 SQVTM, CDR2 ANQGSEA. This CDR3 is CSVGTGAWGEQYF. The CDR3 nucleotides are TGCAGCGTCGGAACAGGGGCTTGGGGTGAGCAGTACTTC.

The chain couples TRBV6-5 to TRBJ1-2; weak D call: TRBD1 (5 bases). There are 13 residues in the CDR3. Trimming removed 6 bases from V and 5 bases from J, with 13 bases in between. Germline V gene lookup returns CDR1 MNHEY and CDR2 SVGAGI. CDR3 protein: CASSLDRRYGYTF. CDR3 DNA: TGTGCCAGCAGCTTAGACAGAAGATATGGCTACACCTTC.

The CDR3 here is CASSFTADGEQYF. For the CDR3, the DNA is TGTGCCAGCAGTTTTACTGCTGATGGCGAGCAGTACTTC. V is TRBV6-5 and J is TRBJ2-7; D gene unclear. There are 13 residues in the CDR3. V was clipped by 4 bases and J by 6 bases, with 13 bases between them. Germline CDR1 MNHEY, CDR2 SVGAGI.

The chain joins TRBV7-8 to TRBJ2-3; 9 bases align to TRBD2. V shed 2 bases, J shed 1 base, and the junction held 1 base outside the gene matches. CDR1 is SGHVS and CDR2 is FQNEAQ in the germline V gene. The CDR3 is 15 amino acids. The CDR3 loop reads CASSLSGGRTDTQYF. DNA for the CDR3: TGTGCCAGCAGCTTAAGCGGGGGGCGCACAGATACGCAGTATTTT.

V and J are TRBV30 and TRBJ2-1; tentative D call: TRBD1 (6 bases). This CDR3 has 15 amino acids. Trimming took off 3 bases at V and 0 bases at J, with 12 bases between the two ends. Germline-derived CDR1 and CDR2 are GTSNPN and SVGIG (reference sequence). Here the CDR3 DNA reads TGTGCCTGGAGACTTAAGGGGGTCTCCTACAATGAGCAGTTCTTC. Translation: CAWRLKGVSYNEQFF.

To note about this clone: The sample has other DNA sequences that encode this CDR3 too. The chain is built from TRBV5-1 and TRBJ2-3; D is uncertain. Trimming took off 0 bases at V and 4 bases at J, with 12 bases between the two ends. Germline-derived CDR1 and CDR2 are SGHRS and YFSETQ. This CDR3 is 15 amino acids long. In nucleotides, the CDR3 is TGCGCCAGCAGCTTGGATCCCGGTCGAGCAGATACGCAGTATTTT. It codes for CASSLDPGRADTQYF. Full variable domain (outside the CDR3, taken from reference TRBV5-1 and TRBJ2-3): KAGVTQTPRYLIKTRGQQVTLSCSPISGHRSVSWYQQTPGQGLQFLFEYFSETQRNKGNFPGRFSGRQFSNSRSEMNVSTLELGDSALYLCASSLDPGRADTQYFGPGTRLTVL.

The chain links TRBV5-1 to TRBJ2-1, with TRBD2 identical over 12 bases. This CDR3 has 21 amino acids. The germline CDR1 and CDR2 sequences are SGHRS and YFSETQ. The junction had 21 bases not matched to a gene; V was cut back by 0 bases and J by 8 bases. CDR3 region: CASSLGLAGVQRVRARDEQFF. The CDR3 DNA sequence: TGCGCCAGCAGCTTGGGACTAGCGGGGGTTCAACGGGTCAGGGCCCGAGATGAGCAGTTCTTC.

The CDR3 here is CASSLLAGNTIYF. CDR3 bases: TGTGCCAGCAGCTTGCTGGCCGGAAACACCATATATTTT. The chain carries TRBV5-4 and TRBJ1-3; D ambiguous. This CDR3 region has 13 residues. The V and J ends lost 1 base and 4 bases respectively, with 6 bases between them. The germline V gene encodes CDR1 SGHNT and CDR2 YYREEE (reference sequence).

The chain is built from TRBV3-1 (or the pseudogene TRBV3-2) and TRBJ2-7, with 7 bases matching TRBD1. CDR3 length: 14 residues. The V and J ends lost 4 bases and 6 bases, in that order; junction bases with no gene match: 9. The germline V gene has CDR1 LGHDT and CDR2 YNNKEL (reference sequence). The CDR3 sequence: CASSPPVTGAEQYF. CDR3 coding DNA: TGTGCCAGCAGCCCCCCCGTTACAGGGGCCGAGCAGTACTTC.

This chain uses TRBV5-4 with TRBJ2-1; tentatively, D is TRBD1 (7 bases). Germline CDR1 SGHNT, CDR2 YYREEE (reference sequence). The CDR3 loop spans 16 amino acids. V was shortened by 4 bases and J by 2 bases, with 16 bases between the two germline ends. Here the CDR3 DNA reads TGTGCCAGCAGCCGGGGCAGGGGGGCCGCCTACAATGAGCAGTTCTTC. Its translation: CASSRGRGAAYNEQFF.

The rearrangement joins TRBV2 to TRBJ2-6; TRBD1 matches 8 bases. Looked up from germline, CDR1 is SNHLY and CDR2 is FYNNEI. The CDR3 covers 15 residues. The V segment lost 6 bases and the J segment 2 bases; nucleotides outside the gene matches: 3. The CDR3 spells CASSVDRAGANVLTF. The CDR3 DNA sequence: TGTGCCAGCAGCGTGGACAGGGCTGGGGCCAACGTCCTGACTTTC.